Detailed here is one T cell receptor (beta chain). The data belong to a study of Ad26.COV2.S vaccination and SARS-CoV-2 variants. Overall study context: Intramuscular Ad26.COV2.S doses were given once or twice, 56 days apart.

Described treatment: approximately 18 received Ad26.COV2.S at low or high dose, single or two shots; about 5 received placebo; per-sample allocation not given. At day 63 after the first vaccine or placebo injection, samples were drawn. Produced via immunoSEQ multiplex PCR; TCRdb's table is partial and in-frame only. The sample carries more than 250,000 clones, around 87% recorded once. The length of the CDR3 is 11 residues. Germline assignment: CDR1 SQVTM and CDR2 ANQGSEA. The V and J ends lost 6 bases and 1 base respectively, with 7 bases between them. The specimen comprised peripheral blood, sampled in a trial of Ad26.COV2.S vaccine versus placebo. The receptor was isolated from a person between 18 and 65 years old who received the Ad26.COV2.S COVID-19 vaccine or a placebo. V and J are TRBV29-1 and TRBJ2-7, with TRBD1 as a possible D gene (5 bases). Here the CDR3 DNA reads TGCAGCGTGGCAGGGTCCTACGAGCAGTACTTC. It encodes CSVAGSYEQYF.